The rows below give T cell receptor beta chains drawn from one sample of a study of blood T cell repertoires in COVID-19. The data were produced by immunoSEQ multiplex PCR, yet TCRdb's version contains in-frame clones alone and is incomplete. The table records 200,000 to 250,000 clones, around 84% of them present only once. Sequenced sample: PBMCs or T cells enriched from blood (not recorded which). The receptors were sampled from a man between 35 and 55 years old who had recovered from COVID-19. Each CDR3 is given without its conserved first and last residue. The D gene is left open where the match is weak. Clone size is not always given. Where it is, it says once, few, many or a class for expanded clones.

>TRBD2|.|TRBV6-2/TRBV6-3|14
ASSYGVVAGRNEQF
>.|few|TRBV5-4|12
ASSTEGPGSPLH
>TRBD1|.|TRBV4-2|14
ASSHRTGGLDTEAF
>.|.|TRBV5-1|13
ASSLAGRGTYEQY
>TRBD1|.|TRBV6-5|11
ATGTAANTEAF
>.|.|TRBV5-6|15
ASSYRRGQGEAGELF
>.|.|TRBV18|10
ASSRQEYGYT
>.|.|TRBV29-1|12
SANGGLEGTEAF
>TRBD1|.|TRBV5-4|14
ASSSKTGGSYNEQF
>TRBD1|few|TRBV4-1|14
ASSQDRAGGGQPQH
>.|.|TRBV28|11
ASSEADSYEQY
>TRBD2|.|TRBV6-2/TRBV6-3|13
ASSSSGITTDTQY
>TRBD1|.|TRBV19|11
ASRDRDNQPQH
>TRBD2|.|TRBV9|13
ASSGEGGSYNEQF
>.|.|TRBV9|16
ASSVGVVASPNTGELF
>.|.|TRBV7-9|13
ASSSSSRRSGEQF
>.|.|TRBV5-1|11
ASSQDTYYEQY
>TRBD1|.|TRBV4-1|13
ASSPKQGIDTEAF
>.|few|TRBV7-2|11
ASLIRGNTEAF
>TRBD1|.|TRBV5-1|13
ASSLGTASTDTQY
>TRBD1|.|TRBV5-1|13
ASSLKTGSLNEQF
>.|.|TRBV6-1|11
ASSEVRGSGQF
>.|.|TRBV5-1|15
ASSYISNLASGGGYT
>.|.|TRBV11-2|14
ASSSIRGRRQETQY
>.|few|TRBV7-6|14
ASSLEGGKEYHEQY
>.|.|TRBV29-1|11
SVDSNYNTEAF
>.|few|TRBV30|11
AWSVGGYQPQH
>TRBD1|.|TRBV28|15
ASSFSGQVILSGDQY
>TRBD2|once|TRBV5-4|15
ASSSPLGSGGITEQF
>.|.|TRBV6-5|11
ASSYSSFDTQY
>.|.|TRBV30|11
AWSVRGNTEAF